A single sample gave rise to the 10 T cell receptor beta chains below, sequenced in a study of T-cell reconstitution after alpha-beta-depleted transplantation in children. Unique molecular identifiers tagged the TCRbeta library. One entry per CDR3 protein results from TCRdb running MiXCR on the PCR reads. The sample has about 400,000 distinct CDR3 sequences, roughly 13% seen once; the top ten hold 3.5% to 4.5%. Here the sequenced sample was PBMCs, taken from the stem cell graft. The receptors stem from a human donor who donated a stem cell graft to a child with Fanconi anemia.

This clonotype was seen more than once but under ten times. This chain links TRBV2 with TRBJ2-7, with unresolved D. The CDR3 length is 14 residues. With 5 bases removed from V and 5 bases from J, the gap between germline ends came to 16 bases. Germline CDR1 and CDR2: SNHLY and FYNNEI. The DNA for the CDR3 is TGTGCCAGCAGTTCGACGGACGGTTTCGACGAGCAGTACTTC. It yields the protein CASSSTDGFDEQYF.

This clonotype was detected ten times or more. This rearrangement joins TRBV15 to TRBJ1-2; 10 bases line up with TRBD1. There are 15 residues in the CDR3. V lost 3 bases to trimming and J lost 6 bases; unmatched junction nucleotides: 7. The germline V gene encodes CDR1 LNHNV and CDR2 YYDKDF (reference sequence). The CDR3 nucleotides read TGTGCCACCAGCAGTCAGGGACAGGGGTTCAATGGCTACACCTTC. As protein: CATSSQGQGFNGYTF.

This clonotype has just a few counts. V and J are TRBV7-2 and TRBJ2-5; D gene ambiguous. CDR1 is SGHTA and CDR2 is FQGNSA in the germline V gene. CDR3 length equals 13 residues. V lost 4 bases, J lost 5 bases, and 11 bases lay in between. The CDR3 protein is CASSSQVGETQYF. The CDR3 DNA sequence: TGTGCCAGCAGCTCCCAAGTGGGGGAGACCCAGTACTTC.

This clonotype was observed a handful of times. The gene calls are TRBV6-5 and TRBJ1-1; D call uncertain. V shed 7 bases and J shed 10 bases, with 16 bases lying between them. CDR1 is MNHEY, CDR2 SVGAGI, per germline. The CDR3 totals 12 residues. In nucleotides, the CDR3 is TGTGCCAGCACCCCGGCCCTAGGGCGAGCTTTCTTT. This sequence encodes CASTPALGRAFF.

The chain uses TRBV5-1 and TRBJ2-5, with TRBD2 matching over 14 bases. Germline CDR1 is SGHRS and CDR2 is YFSETQ. This CDR3 comprises 16 residues. V lost 3 bases, J lost 2 bases, and 3 bases stayed unmatched. The CDR3 protein is CASSWTSGGLQETQYF. The CDR3 DNA is TGCGCCAGCAGCTGGACTAGCGGGGGGCTACAAGAGACCCAGTACTTC.

The chain couples TRBV5-1 to TRBJ1-2; a weak D match, TRBD1 (6 bases). This CDR3 has 14 amino acids. CDR1 SGHRS and CDR2 YFSETQ come from the germline V gene. Trimming pared 6 bases from V and 2 bases from J, leaving 14 bases between. In DNA form, the CDR3 reads TGCGCCAGCAAACCCTCCGGACAGAACTATGGCTACACCTTC. It yields the protein CASKPSGQNYGYTF.

The chain combines TRBV5-6 with TRBJ2-7; TRBD1 or TRBD2 may be the D gene (5 bases each). Looked up from germline, CDR1 is SGHDT and CDR2 is YYEEEE. There are 13 residues in the CDR3. V was shortened by 1 base and J by 7 bases, with 12 bases between the two germline ends. For the CDR3, the DNA is TGTGCCAGCAGCTTGAAGGGGACCGGAGAGCAGTACGTC. As protein: CASSLKGTGEQYV.

This clonotype turned up a few times. The chain employs TRBV6-1 and TRBJ1-6, with no clear D. The germline V gene encodes CDR1 MNHNS and CDR2 SASEGT. CDR3 length: 15 residues. Between the trimmed V and J ends, which lost 5 bases and 7 bases, there was a span of 15 bases. CDR3 residues: CASSRPGVDNSPLHF. Written as DNA, the CDR3 is TGTGCCAGCAGTCGCCCCGGGGTCGACAATTCACCCCTCCACTTT.

The J gene is TRBJ1-2, the V gene TRBV3-1; the D gene is possibly TRBD1 (5 bases). In germline, CDR1 is LGHDT, CDR2 YNNKEL (reference sequence). The CDR3 is made up of 15 amino acids. The V and J ends lost 1 base and 4 bases respectively, with 13 bases between them. The CDR3 sequence is CASSQGGALGYGYTF. In DNA, the CDR3 is TGTGCCAGCAGCCAAGGAGGGGCTCTGGGCTATGGCTACACCTTC.

This chain connects TRBV4-2 to TRBJ1-2, with D hard to call. V lost 4 bases, J lost 5 bases, and 20 bases lay in between. Germline CDR1 and CDR2: LGHNA and YNFKEQ. This CDR3 is built from 16 residues. CDR3 coding DNA: TGTGCCAGCAGCCCAAGTGTCCTTCGAGATTCGTATGGCTACACCTTC. As protein: CASSPSVLRDSYGYTF.